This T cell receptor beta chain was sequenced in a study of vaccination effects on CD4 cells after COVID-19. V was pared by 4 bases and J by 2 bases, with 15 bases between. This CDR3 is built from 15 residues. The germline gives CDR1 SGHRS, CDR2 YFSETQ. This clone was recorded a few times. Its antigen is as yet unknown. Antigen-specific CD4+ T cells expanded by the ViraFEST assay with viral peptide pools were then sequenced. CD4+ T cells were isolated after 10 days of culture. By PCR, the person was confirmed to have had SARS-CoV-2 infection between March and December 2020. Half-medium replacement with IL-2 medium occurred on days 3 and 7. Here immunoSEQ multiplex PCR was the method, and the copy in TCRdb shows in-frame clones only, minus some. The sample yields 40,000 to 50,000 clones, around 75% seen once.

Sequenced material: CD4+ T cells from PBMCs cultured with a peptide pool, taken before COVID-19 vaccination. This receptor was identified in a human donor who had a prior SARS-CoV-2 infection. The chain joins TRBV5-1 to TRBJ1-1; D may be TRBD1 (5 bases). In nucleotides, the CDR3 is TGCGCCAGCAGCCTCATACCGGGACCCAACACTGAAGCTTTCTTT. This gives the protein CASSLIPGPNTEAFF.